Listed below are T cell receptor beta chains from one sample, sequenced in a study of shared clonotypes between healthy human individuals. Here immunoSEQ multiplex PCR was the method, and the copy in TCRdb shows in-frame clones only, minus some. The sample has some 2.1 million clones, around 96% seen once; the top ten hold around 1.1%. Sequencing was done on a sample of naive CD8+ T cells sorted from blood. The receptors shown here come from a man between 18 and 29 years old in good health. Both conserved end residues are part of each CDR3. The D gene is left open where the match is weak. A clone size is listed for some rows: how often the clone was seen (once, few, many), or a class if it is expanded.

TRBV5-1	.	.	TRBJ2-7	CASSPGLAESYEQYF	TGCGCCAGCAGCCCAGGACTGGCGGAGTCCTACGAGCAGTACTTC
TRBV5-6	.	.	TRBJ2-5	CASSWGWEETQYF	TGTGCCAGCAGCTGGGGATGGGAAGAGACCCAGTACTTC
TRBV14	.	.	TRBJ2-2	CASSSKRGKGTGELFF	TGTGCCAGCAGCTCCAAGAGGGGGAAAGGCACCGGGGAGCTGTTTTTT
TRBV19	TRBD2	once	TRBJ2-1	CASSILLAEYNEQFF	TGTGCCAGTAGTATATTACTAGCGGAATACAATGAGCAGTTCTTC
TRBV9	TRBD1	.	TRBJ1-2	CASSVAWDRLDNYGYTF	TGTGCCAGCAGCGTAGCTTGGGACAGGTTGGACAACTATGGCTACACCTTC
TRBV5-1	.	.	TRBJ1-3	CASSLDRSSGNTIYF	TGCGCCAGCAGCTTGGATCGGAGCTCTGGAAACACCATATATTTT
TRBV30	TRBD2	.	TRBJ2-3	CAWSLAGGDTQYF	TGTGCCTGGAGTTTAGCGGGGGGGGATACGCAGTATTTT
TRBV7-9	TRBD1	.	TRBJ2-3	CASSFDRGTGSGDTQYF	TGTGCCAGCAGCTTCGATAGAGGGACAGGGTCAGGAGATACGCAGTATTTT
TRBV5-3	.	.	TRBJ1-2	CARSLSLTNYGYTF	TGTGCCAGAAGCTTGTCTCTTACGAACTATGGCTACACCTTC
TRBV27	.	.	TRBJ2-1	CASMLIGTGMDEQFF	TGTGCCAGCATGTTGATTGGAACAGGGATGGATGAGCAGTTCTTC
TRBV21-1	.	.	TRBJ2-7	CASSKLNRGTNEQYF	TGTGCCAGCAGCAAGCTAAACAGGGGGACTAACGAGCAGTACTTC
TRBV7-2	TRBD1	.	TRBJ1-3	CASSLGPQGVGNTIYF	TGTGCCAGCAGCCTAGGACCACAGGGGGTTGGAAACACCATATATTTT
TRBV7-6	TRBD2	.	TRBJ2-7	CASSSYSGGDYEQYF	TGTGCCAGCAGCTCTTATAGCGGGGGTGACTACGAGCAGTACTTC
TRBV28	.	.	TRBJ2-7	CASSPRGSYEQYF	TGTGCCAGCAGTCCCCGGGGGTCCTACGAGCAGTACTTC
TRBV6-6	.	.	TRBJ2-1	CATSLIPHEQFF	TGTGCCACATCCTTGATTCCGCATGAGCAGTTCTTC
TRBV4-1	.	once	TRBJ2-1	CASSQGSRAQFF	TGCGCCAGCAGCCAAGGATCGCGGGCGCAGTTCTTC
TRBV5-4	.	.	TRBJ2-7	CASSLTGYEQYF	TGTGCCAGCAGCTTGACAGGCTACGAGCAGTACTTC
TRBV19	.	.	TRBJ1-5	CASSPHFTQPQHF	TGTGCCAGTAGTCCCCATTTTACCCAGCCCCAGCATTTT
TRBV7-6	.	.	TRBJ2-2	CASSLGPGELFF	TGTGCCAGCAGCCTTGGACCCGGGGAGCTGTTTTTT
TRBV7-9	.	.	TRBJ2-7	CASSLEVGGYEQYF	TGTGCCAGCAGCTTAGAAGTGGGTGGGTACGAGCAGTACTTC